This TCR beta chain stems from a study of T-cell reconstitution after alpha-beta-depleted transplantation in children (dated by TCRdb to the mid-2010s). About the full investigation: Using TCR repertoire profiling, the study followed T-cell immune reconstitution in a quantitative way in children after TCRalphabeta/CD19-depleted allogeneic hematopoietic cell transplantation.

The treatment or condition label for this specimen denotes: allogeneic hematopoietic cell transplantation with graft depleted of TCRalphabeta T cells and CD19 B cells. The transplant recipients were children given TCRalphabeta/CD19-depleted allogeneic hematopoietic cell grafts. This clonotype was counted ten times or more. It has no known antigen specificity. No qualities accompany the bases; no much larger clone lies one base away. Libraries came from PCR. TCRdb shows the sequencer as Illumina HiSeq 2500. To normalize quantification of the TCRbeta repertoire, the TCR libraries were built with molecular barcoding that relied on unique molecular identifiers. The public sequencing data were trimmed at Q25 with fastp and processed into clonotypes with MiXCR by TCRdb, which kept only in-frame beta chains. For every CDR3 protein sequence, its rows merge into one entry that carries the most common genes and DNA. This sample lists 100,000 to 120,000 distinct CDR3 sequences; almost 6.5% were detected once. The ten largest clones capture about 23% of the sample.

Study-level results and caveats: Hyperexpanded clone frequencies declined over subsequent months; after one year, T-cell counts and TCRbeta diversity were mostly attributed to newly produced T cells. The apparently early recovery of alphabetaT-cell counts about two months after transplant reportedly depended on only several hundred rapidly expanded clones that came from non-depleted graft cells. In some patients, high TCRbeta diversity at day 60 was attributed to recipient T cells and intrathymic progenitors that had survived conditioning.

The sequence came from a male patient under 10 years old who had a stem cell transplant for acute lymphoblastic leukemia, so the T cells may come from the graft donor. Sequences were derived from PBMCs, mostly from graft donor cells, sampled 360 days after TCRalphabeta/CD19-depleted stem cell transplant.

Here is the DNA: TGTGCCAGCAGCTTGGACTACCCGTCATACAATGAGCAGTTCTTC. The translation is CASSLDYPSYNEQFF. Recombination linked TRBV7-8 to TRBJ2-1; a weak D assignment points to TRBD2 (6 bases agree). Relative to germline, V is 3 bases shorter and J is 4 bases shorter, with 13 bases between their ends. From a lookup of the germline V gene, CDR1 and CDR2 are SGHVS and FQNEAQ. The CDR3 measures 15 amino acids from cysteine to phenylalanine. Only CDR3 DNA is held: 45 bases, read in frame from base 1.